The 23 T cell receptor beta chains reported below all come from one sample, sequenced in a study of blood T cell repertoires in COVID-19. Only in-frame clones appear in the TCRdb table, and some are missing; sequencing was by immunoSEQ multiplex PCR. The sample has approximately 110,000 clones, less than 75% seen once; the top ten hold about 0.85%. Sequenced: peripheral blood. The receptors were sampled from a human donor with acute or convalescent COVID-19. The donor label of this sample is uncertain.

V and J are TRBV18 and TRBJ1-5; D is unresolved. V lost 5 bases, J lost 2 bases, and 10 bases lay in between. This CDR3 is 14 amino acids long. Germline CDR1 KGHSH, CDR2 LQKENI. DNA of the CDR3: TGTGCCAGCTCAGCAGTGGGAGGCAATCAGCCCCAGCATTTT. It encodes CASSAVGGNQPQHF.

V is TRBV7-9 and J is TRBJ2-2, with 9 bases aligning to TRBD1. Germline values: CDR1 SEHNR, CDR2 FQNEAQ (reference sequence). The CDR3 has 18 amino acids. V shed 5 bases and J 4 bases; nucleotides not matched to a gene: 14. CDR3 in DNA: TGTGCCAGCAGCGAATCCTATCCGGGACAGGGACGCACCGGGGAGCTGTTTTTT. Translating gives CASSESYPGQGRTGELFF.

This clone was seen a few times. CDR3 sequence reads: CASSLDGQPNYGYTF. The CDR3 nucleotides read TGCGCCAGCAGCCTAGACGGACAGCCAAACTATGGCTACACCTTC. This sequence joins TRBV4-1 and TRBJ1-2, with D tentatively TRBD1 (6 bases). Trimming stripped 4 bases from V and 2 bases from J, with 14 bases between. The germline V gene encodes CDR1 MGHRA and CDR2 YSYEKL. This CDR3 contains 15 residues.

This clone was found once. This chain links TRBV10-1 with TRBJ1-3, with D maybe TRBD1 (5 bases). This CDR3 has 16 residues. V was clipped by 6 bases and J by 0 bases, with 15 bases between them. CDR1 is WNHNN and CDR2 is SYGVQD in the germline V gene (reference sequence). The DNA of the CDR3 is TGCGCCAGCAGAACCGACAGATACCTCTCTGGAAACACCATATATTTT. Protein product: CASRTDRYLSGNTIYF.

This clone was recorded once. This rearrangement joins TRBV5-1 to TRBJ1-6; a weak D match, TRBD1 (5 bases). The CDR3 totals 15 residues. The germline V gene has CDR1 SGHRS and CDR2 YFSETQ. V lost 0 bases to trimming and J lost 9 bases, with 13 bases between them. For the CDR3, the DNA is TGCGCCAGCAGCTTGGTTGGGGCGCCCATTTCACCCCTCCACTTT. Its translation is CASSLVGAPISPLHF.

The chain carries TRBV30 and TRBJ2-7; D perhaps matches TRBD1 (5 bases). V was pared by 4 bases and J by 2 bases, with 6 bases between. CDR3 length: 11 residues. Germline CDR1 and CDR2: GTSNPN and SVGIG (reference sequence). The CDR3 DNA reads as TGTGCCTGGAAGGGGACCTACGAGCAGTACTTC. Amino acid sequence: CAWKGTYEQYF.

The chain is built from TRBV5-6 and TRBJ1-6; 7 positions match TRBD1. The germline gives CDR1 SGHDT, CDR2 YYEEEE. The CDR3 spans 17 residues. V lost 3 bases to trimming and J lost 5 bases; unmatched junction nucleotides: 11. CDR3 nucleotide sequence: TGTGCCAGCAGCTCGAAACTTTGGACAGGAAATAATTCACCCCTCCACTTT. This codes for CASSSKLWTGNNSPLHF. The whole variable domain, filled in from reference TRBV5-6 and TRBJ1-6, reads DAGVTQSPTHLIKTRGQQVTLRCSPKSGHDTVSWYQQALGQGPQFIFQYYEEEERQRGNFPDRFSGHQFPNYSSELNVNALLLGDSALYLCASSSKLWTGNNSPLHFGNGTRLTVT.

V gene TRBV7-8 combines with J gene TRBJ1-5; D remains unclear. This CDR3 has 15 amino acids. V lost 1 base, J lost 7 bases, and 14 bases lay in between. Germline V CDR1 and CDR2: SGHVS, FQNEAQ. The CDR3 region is CASSLGFKREQPQHF. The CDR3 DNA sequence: TGTGCCAGCAGCTTAGGTTTCAAGCGGGAGCAGCCCCAGCATTTT.

CDR3 DNA sequence: TGTGCCAGCAGCTTGGGAAGGACTAGCGGGGGCACAGATACGCAGTATTTT. Amino acid sequence: CASSLGRTSGGTDTQYF. The V call is TRBV5-8, the J call TRBJ2-3, with 12 positions matching TRBD2. V lost 0 bases to trimming and J lost 1 base; unmatched junction nucleotides: 3. The CDR3 has 17 residues. Germline-derived CDR1 and CDR2 are SGHTS and YDEGEE.

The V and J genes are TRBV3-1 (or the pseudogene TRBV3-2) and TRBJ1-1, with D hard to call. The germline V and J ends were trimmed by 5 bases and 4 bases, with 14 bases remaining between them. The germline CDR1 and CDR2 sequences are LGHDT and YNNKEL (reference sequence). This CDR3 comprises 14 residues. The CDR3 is CASSTSGSGTEAFF. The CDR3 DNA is TGTGCCAGCAGCACCTCGGGATCGGGCACTGAAGCTTTCTTT.

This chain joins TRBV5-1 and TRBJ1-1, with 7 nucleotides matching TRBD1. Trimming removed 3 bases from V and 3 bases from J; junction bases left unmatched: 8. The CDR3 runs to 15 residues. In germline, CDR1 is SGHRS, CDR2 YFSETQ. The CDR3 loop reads CASSSRTGADTEAFF. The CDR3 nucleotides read TGCGCCAGCAGCTCGAGAACAGGGGCGGACACTGAAGCTTTCTTT.

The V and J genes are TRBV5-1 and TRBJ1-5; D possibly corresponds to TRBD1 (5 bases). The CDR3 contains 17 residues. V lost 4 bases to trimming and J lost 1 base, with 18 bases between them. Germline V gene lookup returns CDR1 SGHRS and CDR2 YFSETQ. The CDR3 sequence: CASSVGARVSSNQPQHF. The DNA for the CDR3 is TGCGCCAGCAGCGTTGGGGCCAGGGTATCAAGCAATCAGCCCCAGCATTTT.

This chain's CDR3 is CASSMTGSTDTQYF. DNA for the CDR3: TGTGCCAGCAGCATGACAGGGTCCACAGATACGCAGTATTTT. V gene TRBV7-3 combines with J gene TRBJ2-3; 7 bases fit TRBD1. Germline V gene data show CDR1 as SGHTA and CDR2 as FQGTGA. J was trimmed by 2 bases and V by 5 bases; bases with no gene match: 4. The CDR3 totals 14 residues.

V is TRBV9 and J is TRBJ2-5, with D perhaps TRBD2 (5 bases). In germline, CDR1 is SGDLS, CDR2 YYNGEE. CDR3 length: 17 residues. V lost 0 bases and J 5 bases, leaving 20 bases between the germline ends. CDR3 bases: TGTGCCAGCAGCGTAGGGGTCTCGGACTTCTTCGCGGAGACCCAGTACTTC. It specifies CASSVGVSDFFAETQYF.

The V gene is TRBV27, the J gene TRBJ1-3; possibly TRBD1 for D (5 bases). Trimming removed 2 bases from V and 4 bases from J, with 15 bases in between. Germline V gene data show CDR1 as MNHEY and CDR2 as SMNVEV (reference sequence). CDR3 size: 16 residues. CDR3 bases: TGTGCCAGCAGTTTAAGGGGCCCTTTTGCCGGAAACACCATATATTTT. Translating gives CASSLRGPFAGNTIYF.

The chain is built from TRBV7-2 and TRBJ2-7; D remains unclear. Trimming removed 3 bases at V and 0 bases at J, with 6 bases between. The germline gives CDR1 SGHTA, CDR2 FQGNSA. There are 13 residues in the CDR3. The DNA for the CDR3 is TGTGCCAGCAGCTTGGCCTCCTCCTACGAGCAGTACTTC. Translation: CASSLASSYEQYF.

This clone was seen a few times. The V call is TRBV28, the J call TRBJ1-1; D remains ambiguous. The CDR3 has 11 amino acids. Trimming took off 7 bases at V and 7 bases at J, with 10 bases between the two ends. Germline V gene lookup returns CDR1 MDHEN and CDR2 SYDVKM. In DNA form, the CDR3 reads TGTGCCAGCATTTCACCGCGTGAAGCTTTCTTT. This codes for CASISPREAFF.

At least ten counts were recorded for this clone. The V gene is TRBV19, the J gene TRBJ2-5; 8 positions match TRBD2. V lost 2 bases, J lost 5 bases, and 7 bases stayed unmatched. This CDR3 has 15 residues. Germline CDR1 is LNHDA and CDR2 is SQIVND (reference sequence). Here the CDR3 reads CASSIKGLAGETQYF. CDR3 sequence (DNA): TGTGCCAGTAGTATAAAGGGCCTAGCGGGTGAGACCCAGTACTTC.

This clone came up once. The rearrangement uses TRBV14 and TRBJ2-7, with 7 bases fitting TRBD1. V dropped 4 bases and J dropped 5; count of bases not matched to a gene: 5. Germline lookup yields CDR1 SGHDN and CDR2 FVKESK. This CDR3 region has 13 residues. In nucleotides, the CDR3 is TGTGCCAGCAGCCTGCAACAGGGGCACGAGCAGTACGTC. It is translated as CASSLQQGHEQYV.

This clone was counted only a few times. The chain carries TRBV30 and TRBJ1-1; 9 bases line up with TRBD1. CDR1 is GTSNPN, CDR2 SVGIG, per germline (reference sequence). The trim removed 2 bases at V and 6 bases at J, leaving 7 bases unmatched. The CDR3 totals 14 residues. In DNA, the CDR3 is TGTGCCTGGAGTTTCTTGACAGGGGGTTCTGAAGCTTTCTTT. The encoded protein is CAWSFLTGGSEAFF. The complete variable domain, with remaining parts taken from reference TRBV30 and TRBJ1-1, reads SQTIHQWPATLVQPVGSPLSLECTVEGTSNPNLYWYRQAAGRGLQLLFYSVGIGQISSEVPQNLSASRPQDRQFILSSKKLLLSDSGFYLCAWSFLTGGSEAFFGQGTRLTVV.

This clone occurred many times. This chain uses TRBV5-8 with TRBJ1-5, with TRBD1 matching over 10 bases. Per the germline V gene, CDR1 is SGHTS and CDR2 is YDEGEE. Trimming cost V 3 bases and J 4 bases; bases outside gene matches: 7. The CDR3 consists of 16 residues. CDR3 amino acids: CASSSLDRGDNQPQHF. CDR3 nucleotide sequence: TGTGCCAGCAGCTCCCTGGACAGGGGGGATAATCAGCCCCAGCATTTT.

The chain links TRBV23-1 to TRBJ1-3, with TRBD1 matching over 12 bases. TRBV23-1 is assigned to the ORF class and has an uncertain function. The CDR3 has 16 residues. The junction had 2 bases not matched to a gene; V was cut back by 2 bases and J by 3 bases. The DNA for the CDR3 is TGCGCCAGCAGTCAAGGGACAGGGGGCTTTGGAAACACCATATATTTT. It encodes CASSQGTGGFGNTIYF.

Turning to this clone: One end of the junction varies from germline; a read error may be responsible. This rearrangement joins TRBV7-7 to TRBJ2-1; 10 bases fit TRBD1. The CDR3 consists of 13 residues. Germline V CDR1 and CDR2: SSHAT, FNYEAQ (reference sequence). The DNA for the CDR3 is TGTGCTAGCAGCAAGGACAGGGGGAATGAGCAGTTCTTC. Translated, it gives CASSKDRGNEQFF.